Below, 11 T cell receptor beta chains from the same sample are listed, as sequenced in a study of T cell repertoires in aging, cancer and after chemotherapy. Rearranged V-D-J TRB sequences were amplified with a mixed TRB-A/B primer pool. Using its own MiXCR run on the multiplex PCR reads, TCRdb lists one record per CDR3 protein. The repertoire holds 9,000 to 10,000 distinct CDR3 sequences, with 34% as singletons. TCR beta rearrangements were amplified from peripheral blood genomic DNA. Sequenced material: blood. All receptors derive from a human donor in good health.

A few counts support this clonotype. The chain joins TRBV6-2 or TRBV6-3 to TRBJ1-5; maybe TRBD1 (5 bases). The germline V gene has CDR1 MNHEY and CDR2 SVGEGT. CDR3 length: 13 amino acids. V was clipped by 8 bases and J by 7 bases, with 15 bases between them. The CDR3 DNA follows: TGTGCCAGCGGAACGGGGGTAGAGCAGCCCCAGCATTTT. Encoded protein: CASGTGVEQPQHF.

The CDR3 DNA reads as TGCAGTGCTAGTCTAGGAACACAAGAGACCCAGTACTTC. This codes for CSASLGTQETQYF. The chain links TRBV20-1 to TRBJ2-5; D is ambiguous. This CDR3 spans 13 amino acids. The germline V gene has CDR1 DFQATT and CDR2 SNEGSKA (reference sequence). V was shortened by 3 bases and J by 2 bases, with 10 bases between the two germline ends.

The chain links TRBV15 to TRBJ1-1, with a weak D call TRBD1 (6 bases). The germline V gene has CDR1 LNHNV and CDR2 YYDKDF (reference sequence). V shed 4 bases and J shed 4 bases, with 13 bases lying between them. This CDR3 region has 14 residues. The CDR3 loop is CATSMTKGGTEAFF. The DNA for the CDR3 is TGTGCCACCAGCATGACAAAGGGGGGCACTGAAGCTTTCTTT.

This clonotype is labeled medium-sized (0.01 to 0.1%). The chain is built from TRBV6-1 and TRBJ2-6; 7 nucleotides align to TRBD2. Germline V gene data show CDR1 as MNHNS and CDR2 as SASEGT. The CDR3 consists of 15 residues. With V trimmed by 8 bases and J by 0 bases, 4 bases remained unmatched. The CDR3 nucleotides are TGTGCCAGCGCTGCGGGGGACTCTGGGGCCAACGTCCTGACTTTC. Its translation: CASAAGDSGANVLTF.

This clonotype was seen a few times. The chain combines TRBV18 with TRBJ1-1; tentative D call: TRBD1 (5 bases). This CDR3 comprises 15 residues. Germline assignment: CDR1 KGHSH and CDR2 LQKENI. Trimming cost V 6 bases and J 2 bases, with 16 bases left between them. Here the CDR3 DNA reads TGTGCCAGCTCCTCCCCCTTGAGGGGTAACACTGAAGCTTTCTTT. It yields the protein CASSSPLRGNTEAFF.

The table lists this clonotype with a few counts. This chain connects TRBV12-3 or TRBV12-4 to TRBJ1-1; D is possibly TRBD1 (6 bases). The CDR3 consists of 14 residues. V lost 6 bases to trimming and J lost 1 base, with 12 bases between them. CDR3 loop: CASSQDRANTEAFF. CDR3 sequence (DNA): TGTGCCAGCAGCCAGGACAGAGCGAACACTGAAGCTTTCTTT.

V usage is TRBV20-1 and J usage is TRBJ2-1; D is uncertain. Per the germline V gene, CDR1 is DFQATT and CDR2 is SNEGSKA (reference sequence). With 5 bases removed from V and 8 bases from J, the gap between germline ends came to 16 bases. The CDR3 spans 13 residues. DNA of the CDR3: TGCAGTGCTGAGCGTCCTAGAGGACATGAGCAGTTCTTC. Translated, it gives CSAERPRGHEQFF.

This clonotype qualifies as medium-sized. The chain combines TRBV6-2 or TRBV6-3 with TRBJ2-3, with 8 bases lining up with TRBD2. The CDR3 is made up of 16 amino acids. In germline, CDR1 is MNHEY, CDR2 SVGEGT. After removal of 5 bases from V and 4 bases from J, the junction contained 11 bases not matched to a gene. The chain's CDR3 is CASSLPSGGGADTQYF. The DNA for the CDR3 is TGTGCCAGCAGTCTTCCGAGCGGGGGAGGAGCAGATACGCAGTATTTT.

In its sample, this clonotype was seen a few times. This chain connects TRBV20-1 to TRBJ2-3; D not certain. Looked up from germline, CDR1 is DFQATT and CDR2 is SNEGSKA (reference sequence). V dropped 3 bases and J dropped 1 base, with 11 bases sitting between them. This CDR3 is 14 amino acids long. The CDR3: CSARDPAGTDTQYF. The CDR3 bases are TGCAGTGCTAGGGACCCCGCGGGCACAGATACGCAGTATTTT.

This clonotype occurred a few times. The rearrangement links TRBV20-1 to TRBJ1-1; D may be TRBD1 (5 bases). The germline V gene encodes CDR1 DFQATT and CDR2 SNEGSKA (reference sequence). CDR3 length: 13 residues. The CDR3 DNA is TGCTCTTCAGACCGGGGGATGAACACTGAAGCTTTCTTT. Translating it yields CSSDRGMNTEAFF.

V and J are TRBV12-3 or TRBV12-4 and TRBJ1-6; possible D gene TRBD1, 6 bases. The CDR3 is made up of 14 amino acids. V was clipped by 6 bases and J by 9 bases, with 15 bases between them. In DNA, the CDR3 is TGTGCCAGCAGCCCTGGACAGAGTGGTTCACCCCTCCACTTT. Translated, it gives CASSPGQSGSPLHF.